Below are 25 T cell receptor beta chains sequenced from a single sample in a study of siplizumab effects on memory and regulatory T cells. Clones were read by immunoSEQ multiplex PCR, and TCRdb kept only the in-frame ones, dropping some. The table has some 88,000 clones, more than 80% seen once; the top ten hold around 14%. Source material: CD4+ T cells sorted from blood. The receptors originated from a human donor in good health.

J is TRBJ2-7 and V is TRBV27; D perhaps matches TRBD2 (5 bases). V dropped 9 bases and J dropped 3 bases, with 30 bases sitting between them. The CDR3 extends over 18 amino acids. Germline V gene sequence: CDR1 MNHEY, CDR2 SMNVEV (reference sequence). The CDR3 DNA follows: TGTGCCAGTCCGACCGACACTTCAACCCCCTCAGCGGACTACGAGCAGTACTTC. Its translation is CASPTDTSTPSADYEQYF.

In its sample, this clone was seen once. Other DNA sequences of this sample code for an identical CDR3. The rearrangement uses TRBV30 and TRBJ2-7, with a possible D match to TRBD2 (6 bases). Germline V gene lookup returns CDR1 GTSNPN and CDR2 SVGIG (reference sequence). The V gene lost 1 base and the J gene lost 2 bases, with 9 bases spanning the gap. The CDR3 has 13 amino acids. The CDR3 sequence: CAWSAGGPYEQYF. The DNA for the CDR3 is TGTGCCTGGAGTGCCGGGGGACCCTACGAGCAGTACTTC.

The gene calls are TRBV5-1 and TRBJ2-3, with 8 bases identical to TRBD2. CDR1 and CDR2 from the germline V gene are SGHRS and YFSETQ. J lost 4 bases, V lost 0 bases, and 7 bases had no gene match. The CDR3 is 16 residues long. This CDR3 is CASSLAPGLEADTQYF. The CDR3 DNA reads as TGCGCCAGCAGCTTGGCCCCGGGACTAGAGGCAGATACGCAGTATTTT. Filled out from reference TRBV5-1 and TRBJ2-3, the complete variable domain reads KAGVTQTPRYLIKTRGQQVTLSCSPISGHRSVSWYQQTPGQGLQFLFEYFSETQRNKGNFPGRFSGRQFSNSRSEMNVSTLELGDSALYLCASSLAPGLEADTQYFGPGTRLTVL.

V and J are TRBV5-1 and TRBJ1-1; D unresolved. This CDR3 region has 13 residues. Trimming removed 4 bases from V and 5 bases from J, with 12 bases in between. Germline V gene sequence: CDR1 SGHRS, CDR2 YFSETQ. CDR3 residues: CASSVGYVTEAFF. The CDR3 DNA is TGCGCCAGCAGCGTGGGCTATGTGACTGAAGCTTTCTTT.

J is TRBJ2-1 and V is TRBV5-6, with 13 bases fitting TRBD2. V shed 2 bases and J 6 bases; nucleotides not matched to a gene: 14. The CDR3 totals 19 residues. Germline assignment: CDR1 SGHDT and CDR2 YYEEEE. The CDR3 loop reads CASSFPDRVGLAGVNEQFF. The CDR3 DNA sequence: TGTGCCAGCAGCTTCCCCGACAGGGTAGGACTAGCGGGAGTCAATGAGCAGTTCTTC.

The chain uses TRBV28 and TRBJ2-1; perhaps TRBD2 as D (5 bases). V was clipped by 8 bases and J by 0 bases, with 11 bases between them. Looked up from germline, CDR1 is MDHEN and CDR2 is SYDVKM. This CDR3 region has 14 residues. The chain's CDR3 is CASPPAGSYNEQFF. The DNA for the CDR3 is TGTGCCAGCCCCCCGGCGGGCTCCTACAATGAGCAGTTCTTC.

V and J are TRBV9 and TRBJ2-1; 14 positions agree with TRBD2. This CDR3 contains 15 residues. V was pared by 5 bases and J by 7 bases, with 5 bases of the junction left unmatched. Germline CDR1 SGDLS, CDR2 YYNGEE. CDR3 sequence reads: CASSGTSGSTNEQFF. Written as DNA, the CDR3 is TGTGCCAGCAGTGGGACTAGCGGGAGTACTAATGAGCAGTTCTTC.

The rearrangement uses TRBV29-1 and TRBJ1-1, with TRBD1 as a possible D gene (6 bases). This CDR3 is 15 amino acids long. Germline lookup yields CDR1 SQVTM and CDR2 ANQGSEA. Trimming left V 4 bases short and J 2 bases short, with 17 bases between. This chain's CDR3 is CSVAQGKPLNTEAFF. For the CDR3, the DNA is TGCAGCGTTGCCCAGGGGAAACCCCTCAACACTGAAGCTTTCTTT.

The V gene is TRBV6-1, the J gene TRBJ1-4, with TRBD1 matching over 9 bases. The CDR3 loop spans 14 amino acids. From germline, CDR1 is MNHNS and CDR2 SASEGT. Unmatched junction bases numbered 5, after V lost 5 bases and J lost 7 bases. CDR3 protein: CASSNGQGSEKLFF. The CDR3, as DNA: TGTGCCAGCAGTAACGGACAGGGGTCTGAAAAACTGTTTTTT.

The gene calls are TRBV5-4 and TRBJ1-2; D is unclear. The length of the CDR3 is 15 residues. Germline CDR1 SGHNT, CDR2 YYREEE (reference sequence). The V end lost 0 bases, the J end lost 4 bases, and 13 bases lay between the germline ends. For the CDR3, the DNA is TGTGCCAGCAGCTTGGAATCGGGGTACGGCTATGGCTACACCTTC. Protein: CASSLESGYGYGYTF. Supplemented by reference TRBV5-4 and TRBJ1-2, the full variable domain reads ETGVTQSPTHLIKTRGQQVTLRCSSQSGHNTVSWYQQALGQGPQFIFQYYREEENGRGNFPPRFSGLQFPNYSSELNVNALELDDSALYLCASSLESGYGYGYTFGSGTRLTVV.

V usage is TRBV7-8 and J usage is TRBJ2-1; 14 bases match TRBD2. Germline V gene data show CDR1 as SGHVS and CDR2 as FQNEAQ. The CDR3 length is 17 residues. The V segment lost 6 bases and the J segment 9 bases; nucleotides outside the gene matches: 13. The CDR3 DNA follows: TGTGCCAGCAGACCTAATGAGGGACTAGCGGGAGTTGCTGAGCAGTTCTTC. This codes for CASRPNEGLAGVAEQFF.

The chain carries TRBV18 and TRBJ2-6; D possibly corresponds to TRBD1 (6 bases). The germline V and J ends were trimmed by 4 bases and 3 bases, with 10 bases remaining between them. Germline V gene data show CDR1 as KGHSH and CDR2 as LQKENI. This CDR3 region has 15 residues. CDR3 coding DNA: TGTGCCAGCTCACAGCAGGGGTATGGGGCCAACGTCCTGACTTTC. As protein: CASSQQGYGANVLTF. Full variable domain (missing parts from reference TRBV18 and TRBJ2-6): NAGVMQNPRHLVRRRGQEARLRCSPMKGHSHVYWYRQLPEEGLKFMVYLQKENIIDESGMPKERFSAEFPKEGPSILRIQQVVRGDSAAYFCASSQQGYGANVLTFGAGSRLTVL.

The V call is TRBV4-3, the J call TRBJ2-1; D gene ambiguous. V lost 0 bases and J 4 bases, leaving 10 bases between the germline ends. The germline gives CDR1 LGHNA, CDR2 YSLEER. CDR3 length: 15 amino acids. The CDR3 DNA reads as TGCGCCAGCAGCCAAGATCGGGCGGAATACAATGAGCAGTTCTTC. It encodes CASSQDRAEYNEQFF.

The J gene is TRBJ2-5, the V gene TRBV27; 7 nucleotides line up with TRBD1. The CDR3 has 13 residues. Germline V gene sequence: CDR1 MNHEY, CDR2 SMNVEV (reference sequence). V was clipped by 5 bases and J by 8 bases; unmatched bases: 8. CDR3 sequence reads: CASSPQGVGTQYF. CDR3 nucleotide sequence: TGTGCCAGCAGTCCCCAGGGGGTTGGTACCCAGTACTTC.

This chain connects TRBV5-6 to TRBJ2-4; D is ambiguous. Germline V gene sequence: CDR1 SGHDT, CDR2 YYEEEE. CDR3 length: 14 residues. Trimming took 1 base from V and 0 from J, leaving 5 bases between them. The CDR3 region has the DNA TGTGCCAGCAGCTTGCGTCTAGCCAAAAACATTCAGTACTTC. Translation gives CASSLRLAKNIQYF.

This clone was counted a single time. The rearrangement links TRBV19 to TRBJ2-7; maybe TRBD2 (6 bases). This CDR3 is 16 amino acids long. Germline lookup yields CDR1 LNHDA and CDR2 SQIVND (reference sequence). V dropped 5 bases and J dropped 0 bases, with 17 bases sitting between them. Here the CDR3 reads CASSVAAGTASYEQYF. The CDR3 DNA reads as TGTGCCAGTAGTGTCGCAGCGGGCACGGCCTCCTACGAGCAGTACTTC.

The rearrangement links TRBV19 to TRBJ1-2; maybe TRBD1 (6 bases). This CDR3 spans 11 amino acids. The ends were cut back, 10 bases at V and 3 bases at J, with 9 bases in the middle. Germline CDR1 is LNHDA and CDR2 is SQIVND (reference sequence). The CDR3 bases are TGTGCCACGTACAGGGACTATGGCTACACCTTC. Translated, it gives CATYRDYGYTF.

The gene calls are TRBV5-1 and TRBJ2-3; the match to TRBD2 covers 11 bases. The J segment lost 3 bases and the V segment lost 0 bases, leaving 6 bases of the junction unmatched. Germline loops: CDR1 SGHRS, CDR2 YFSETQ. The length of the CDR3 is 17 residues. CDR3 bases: TGCGCCAGCAGCTTGGAGCCTAGCGGGAGGTCTACAGATACGCAGTATTTT. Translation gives CASSLEPSGRSTDTQYF.

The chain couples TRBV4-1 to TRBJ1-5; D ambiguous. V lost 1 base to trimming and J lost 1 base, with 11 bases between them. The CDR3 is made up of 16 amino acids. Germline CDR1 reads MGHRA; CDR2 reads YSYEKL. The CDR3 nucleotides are TGCGCCAGCAGCCAAGTTGTGGGGATGAGCAATCAGCCCCAGCATTTT. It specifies CASSQVVGMSNQPQHF.

DNA of the CDR3: TGCGCCAGCAGCCAAGAGGAGGGAGCTCCCCACGAGCAGTACTTC. This gives the protein CASSQEEGAPHEQYF. The chain links TRBV4-3 to TRBJ2-7; tentatively, D is TRBD2 (6 bases). CDR1 and CDR2 (germline): LGHNA, YSLEER. Trimming removed 0 bases from V and 5 bases from J, with 14 bases in between. The length of the CDR3 is 15 residues.

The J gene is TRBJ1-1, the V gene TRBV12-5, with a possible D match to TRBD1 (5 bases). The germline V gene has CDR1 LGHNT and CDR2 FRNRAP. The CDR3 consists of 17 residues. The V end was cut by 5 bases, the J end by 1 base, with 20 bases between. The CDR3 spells CASGPGRGAGRNTEAFF. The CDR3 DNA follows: TGTGCTAGTGGTCCAGGACGAGGGGCTGGGAGGAACACTGAAGCTTTCTTT.

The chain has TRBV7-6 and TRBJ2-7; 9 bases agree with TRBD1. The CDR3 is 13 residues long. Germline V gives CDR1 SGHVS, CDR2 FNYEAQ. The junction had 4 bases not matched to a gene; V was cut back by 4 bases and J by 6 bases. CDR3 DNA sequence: TGTGCCAGCAGCTCGGGACAGGGAGCCGAGCAGTACTTC. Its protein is CASSSGQGAEQYF.

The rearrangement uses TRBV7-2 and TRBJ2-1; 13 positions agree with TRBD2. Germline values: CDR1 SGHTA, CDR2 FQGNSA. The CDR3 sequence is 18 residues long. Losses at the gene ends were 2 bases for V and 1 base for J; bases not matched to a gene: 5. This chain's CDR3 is CASSLKVGLAGSYNEQFF. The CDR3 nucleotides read TGTGCCAGCAGCTTAAAGGTGGGACTAGCGGGGTCCTACAATGAGCAGTTCTTC.

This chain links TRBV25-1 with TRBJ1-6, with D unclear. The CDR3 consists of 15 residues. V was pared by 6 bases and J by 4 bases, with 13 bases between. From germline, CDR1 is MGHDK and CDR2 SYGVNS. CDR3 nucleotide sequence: TGTGCCAGCAGAGGCTCCCCGTCTTATAATTCACCCCTCCACTTT. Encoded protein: CASRGSPSYNSPLHF.

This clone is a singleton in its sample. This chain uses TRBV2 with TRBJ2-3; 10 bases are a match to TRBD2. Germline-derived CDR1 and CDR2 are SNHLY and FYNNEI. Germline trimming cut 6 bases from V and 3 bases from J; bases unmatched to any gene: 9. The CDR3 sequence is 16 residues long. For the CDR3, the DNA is TGTGCCAGCAGCGCACATTCTAGCGGGAGTACAGATACGCAGTATTTT. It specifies CASSAHSSGSTDTQYF. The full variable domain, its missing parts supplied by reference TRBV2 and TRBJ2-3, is EPEVTQTPSHQVTQMGQEVILRCVPISNHLYFYWYRQILGQKVEFLVSFYNNEISEKSEIFDDQFSVERPDGSNFTLKIRSTKLEDSAMYFCASSAHSSGSTDTQYFGPGTRLTVL.